Sequencing of this T cell receptor (beta chain) was carried out in a study of cytomegalovirus exposure and HLA in healthy donors. Clones were read by immunoSEQ multiplex PCR, and TCRdb kept only the in-frame ones, dropping some. The sample yields around 400,000 clones, about nine tenths seen once. Whole-study findings and limits: Specificity for CMV antigens was confirmed in vitro for three of the CMV-associated chains. Subsequent analysis showed first-cohort TCR clusters tending to co-occur in around 130 validation repertoires.

As for this clone: Its antigen remains unknown.

The specimen sequenced was PBMCs. This receptor was taken from a woman aged 18 to 35 in good health and CMV-seronegative.

The CDR3 region has the DNA TGTGCCAGCAGCGAGACAGGATTAAGCAATCAGCCCCAGCATTTT. This sequence encodes CASSETGLSNQPQHF. The V gene is TRBV2, the J gene TRBJ1-5; tentative D call: TRBD1 (6 bases). Germline V gives CDR1 SNHLY, CDR2 FYNNEI. V was pared by 6 bases and J by 1 base, with 13 bases between. The CDR3 is 15 amino acids. The complete variable domain, with remaining parts taken from reference TRBV2 and TRBJ1-5, reads EPEVTQTPSHQVTQMGQEVILRCVPISNHLYFYWYRQILGQKVEFLVSFYNNEISEKSEIFDDQFSVERPDGSNFTLKIRSTKLEDSAMYFCASSETGLSNQPQHFGDGTRLSIL.